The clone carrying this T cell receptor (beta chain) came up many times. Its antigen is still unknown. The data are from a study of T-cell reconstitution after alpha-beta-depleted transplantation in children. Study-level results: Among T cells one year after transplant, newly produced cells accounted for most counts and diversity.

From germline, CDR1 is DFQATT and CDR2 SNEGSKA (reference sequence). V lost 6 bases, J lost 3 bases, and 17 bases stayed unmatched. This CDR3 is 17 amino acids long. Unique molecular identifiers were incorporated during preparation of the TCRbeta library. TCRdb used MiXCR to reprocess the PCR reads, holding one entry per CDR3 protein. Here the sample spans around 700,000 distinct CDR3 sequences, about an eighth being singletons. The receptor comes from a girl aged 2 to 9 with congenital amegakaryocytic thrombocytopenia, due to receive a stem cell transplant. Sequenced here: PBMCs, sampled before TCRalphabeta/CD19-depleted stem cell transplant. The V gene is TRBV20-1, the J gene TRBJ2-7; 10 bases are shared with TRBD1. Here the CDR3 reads CSAKGLTGTGDFYEQYF. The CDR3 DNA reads TGCAGTGCAAAAGGCCTAACCGGGACAGGGGACTTCTACGAGCAGTACTTC.